The 13 T cell receptor beta chains below all came from one sample that was sequenced in a study of T cell changes during pregnancy in multiple sclerosis. The data were produced by immunoSEQ multiplex PCR, yet TCRdb's version contains in-frame clones alone and is incomplete. The top ten hold 0.3% to 0.4% of the sample, which has about 39,000 clones, almost 95% seen once. The source was CD4+ T cells from peripheral blood mononuclear cells, collected after pregnancy. The source of these receptors is a female donor with multiple sclerosis, enrolled in a pregnancy study.

This sequence joins TRBV6-6 and TRBJ1-2, with 8 bases identical to TRBD1. The CDR3 covers 12 residues. From germline, CDR1 is MNHNY and CDR2 SVGAGI (reference sequence). With V trimmed by 11 bases and J by 6 bases, 8 bases remained unmatched. The CDR3 nucleotides read TGTGCCGGCCGGGACAGGAAGGATGGCTACACCTTC. As protein: CAGRDRKDGYTF.

The chain couples TRBV19 to TRBJ1-5, with 7 bases lining up with TRBD1. Trimming took 7 bases from V and 0 from J; bases not matched to a gene: 12. The CDR3 spans 17 residues. Germline V gives CDR1 LNHDA, CDR2 SQIVND (reference sequence). CDR3 DNA sequence: TGTGCCAGTAAAAAGGGGTGGGGACAGACTAGCAATCAGCCCCAGCATTTT. Translating it yields CASKKGWGQTSNQPQHF.

The J gene is TRBJ2-1, the V gene TRBV6-5, with 13 positions matching TRBD2. The CDR3 contains 15 residues. Germline V gives CDR1 MNHEY, CDR2 SVGAGI. The J segment lost 7 bases and the V segment lost 4 bases, leaving 4 bases of the junction unmatched. As DNA, the CDR3 is TGTGCCAGCAGTTTGACTAGCGGGGGGCAAAATGAGCAGTTCTTC. Encoded protein: CASSLTSGGQNEQFF.

The CDR3 DNA is TGTGCCAGCAGCTTGTGGGACAGGGAACGGAATTCACCCCTCCACTTT. It encodes CASSLWDRERNSPLHF. V is TRBV9 and J is TRBJ1-6, with 9 bases identical to TRBD1. Germline loops: CDR1 SGDLS, CDR2 YYNGEE. The CDR3 contains 16 residues. Trimming at V came to 4 bases and at J to 7 bases, leaving 9 bases not matched to a gene. Full variable domain (outside the CDR3, taken from reference TRBV9 and TRBJ1-6): DSGVTQTPKHLITATGQRVTLRCSPRSGDLSVYWYQQSLDQGLQFLIQYYNGEERAKGNILERFSAQQFPDLHSELNLSSLELGDSALYFCASSLWDRERNSPLHFGNGTRLTVT.

This clone is a singleton in its sample. The V gene is TRBV27, the J gene TRBJ2-1; 10 positions agree with TRBD2. CDR1 and CDR2 from the germline V gene are MNHEY and SMNVEV (reference sequence). The CDR3 is made up of 19 amino acids. With V trimmed by 5 bases and J by 0 bases, 13 bases remained unmatched. The DNA of the CDR3 is TGTGCCAGCAGTACGACGCCTAGCGGGGGCGTTAGCTCCTACAATGAGCAGTTCTTC. Translating it yields CASSTTPSGGVSSYNEQFF.

V is TRBV6-1 and J is TRBJ2-5; D gene ambiguous. The germline V gene has CDR1 MNHNS and CDR2 SASEGT. The length of the CDR3 is 12 residues. V lost 3 bases and J lost 4, with 6 bases in between. CDR3: CASSDLRETQYF. CDR3 bases: TGTGCCAGCAGTGATCTCAGAGAGACCCAGTACTTC.

The rearrangement joins TRBV21-1 to TRBJ1-2. TRBV21-1 is a recognized pseudogene. This CDR3 has 16 residues. CDR3 in DNA: TGTGCCAGCACCTACCTCGCGGAAGATTCTAACTATGGCTACACCTTC. Encoded protein: CASTYLAEDSNYGYTF.

The V and J genes are TRBV4-2 and TRBJ1-2; 8 nucleotides line up with TRBD1. Germline lookup yields CDR1 LGHNA and CDR2 YNFKEQ. CDR3 length: 16 residues. V lost 4 bases and J lost 3; bases outside the gene matches: 10. CDR3 sequence: CASSPTTGDQDYGYTF. In DNA, the CDR3 is TGTGCCAGCAGCCCGACGACAGGGGATCAGGACTATGGCTACACCTTC.

The CDR3 bases are TGTGCCAGCAGCCCCAGGGTGTTGGGCGAGCAGTACTTC. It yields the protein CASSPRVLGEQYF. This chain links TRBV14 with TRBJ2-7, with a weak D call TRBD1 (5 bases). Germline V gene data show CDR1 as SGHDN and CDR2 as FVKESK. V lost 4 bases, J lost 6 bases, and 13 bases lay in between. The CDR3 extends over 13 amino acids. The entire variable domain, with the rest obtained from reference TRBV14 and TRBJ2-7, is as follows: EAGVTQFPSHSVIEKGQTVTLRCDPISGHDNLYWYRRVMGKEIKFLLHFVKESKQDESGMPNNRFLAERTGGTYSTLKVQPAELEDSGVYFCASSPRVLGEQYFGPGTRLTVT.

J is TRBJ1-1 and V is TRBV19; D is perhaps TRBD1 (6 bases). The germline gives CDR1 LNHDA, CDR2 SQIVND (reference sequence). CDR3 size: 14 residues. The V end was cut by 6 bases, the J end by 3 bases, with 14 bases between. CDR3 protein: CASRWEQGDTEAFF. The DNA for the CDR3 is TGTGCCAGTAGGTGGGAACAGGGAGACACTGAAGCTTTCTTT.

The chain employs TRBV25-1 and TRBJ1-5; D uncertain. Germline V gene data show CDR1 as MGHDK and CDR2 as SYGVNS. There are 15 residues in the CDR3. Trimming took off 4 bases at V and 8 bases at J, with 18 bases between the two ends. This CDR3 is CASSGRRGEYKPQHF. DNA of the CDR3: TGTGCCAGCAGTGGAAGACGGGGAGAATATAAGCCCCAGCATTTT.

The rearrangement uses TRBV16 and TRBJ2-3, with D perhaps TRBD1 (6 bases). The germline V and J ends were trimmed by 6 bases and 2 bases, with 9 bases remaining between them. Germline assignment: CDR1 KGHSY and CDR2 FQNENV. The CDR3 has 13 amino acids. The CDR3 nucleotides are TGTGCCAGCAGATACAGGGACACAGATACGCAGTATTTT. Protein product: CASRYRDTDTQYF.

The chain employs TRBV20-1 and TRBJ2-3; D is undetermined. Germline V gene sequence: CDR1 DFQATT, CDR2 SNEGSKA (reference sequence). The CDR3 spans 11 residues. V shed 5 bases and J shed 10 bases, with 13 bases lying between them. CDR3 region: CSARSEVAQYF. The CDR3, as DNA: TGCAGTGCTCGTAGTGAGGTGGCGCAGTATTTT.